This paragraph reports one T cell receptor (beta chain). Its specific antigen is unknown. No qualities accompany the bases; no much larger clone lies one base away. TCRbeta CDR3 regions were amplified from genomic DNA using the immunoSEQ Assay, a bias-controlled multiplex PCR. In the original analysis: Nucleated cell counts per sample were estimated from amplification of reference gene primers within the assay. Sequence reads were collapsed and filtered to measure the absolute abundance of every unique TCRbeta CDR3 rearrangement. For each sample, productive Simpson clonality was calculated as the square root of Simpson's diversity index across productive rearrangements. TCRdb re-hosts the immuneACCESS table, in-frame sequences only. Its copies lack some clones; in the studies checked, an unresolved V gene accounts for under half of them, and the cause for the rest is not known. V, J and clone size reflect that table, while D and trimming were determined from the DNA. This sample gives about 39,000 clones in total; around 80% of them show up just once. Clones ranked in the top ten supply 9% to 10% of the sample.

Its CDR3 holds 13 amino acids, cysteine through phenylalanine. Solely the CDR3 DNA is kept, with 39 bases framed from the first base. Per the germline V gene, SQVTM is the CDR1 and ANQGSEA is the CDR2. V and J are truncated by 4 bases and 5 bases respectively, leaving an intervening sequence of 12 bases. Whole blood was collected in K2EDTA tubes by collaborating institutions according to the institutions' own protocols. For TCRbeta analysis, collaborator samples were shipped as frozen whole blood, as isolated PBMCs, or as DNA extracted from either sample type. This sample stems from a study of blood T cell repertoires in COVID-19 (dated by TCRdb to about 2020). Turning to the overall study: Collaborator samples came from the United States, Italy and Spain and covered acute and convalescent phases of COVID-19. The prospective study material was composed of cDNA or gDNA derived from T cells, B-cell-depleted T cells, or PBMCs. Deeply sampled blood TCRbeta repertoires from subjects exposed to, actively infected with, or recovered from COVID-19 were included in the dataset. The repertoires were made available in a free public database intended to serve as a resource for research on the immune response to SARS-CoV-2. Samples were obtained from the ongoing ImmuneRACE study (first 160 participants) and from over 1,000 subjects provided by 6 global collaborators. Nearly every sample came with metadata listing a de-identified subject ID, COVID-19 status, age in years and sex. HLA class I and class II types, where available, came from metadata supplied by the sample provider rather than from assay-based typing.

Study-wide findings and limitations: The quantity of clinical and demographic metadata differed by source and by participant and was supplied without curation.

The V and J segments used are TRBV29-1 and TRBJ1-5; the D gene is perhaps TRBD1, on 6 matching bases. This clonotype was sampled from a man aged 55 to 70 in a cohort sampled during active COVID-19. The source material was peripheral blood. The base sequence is TGCAGCGTTGGGGAGGGGGGAGATCAGCCCCAGCATTTT. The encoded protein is CSVGEGGDQPQHF.